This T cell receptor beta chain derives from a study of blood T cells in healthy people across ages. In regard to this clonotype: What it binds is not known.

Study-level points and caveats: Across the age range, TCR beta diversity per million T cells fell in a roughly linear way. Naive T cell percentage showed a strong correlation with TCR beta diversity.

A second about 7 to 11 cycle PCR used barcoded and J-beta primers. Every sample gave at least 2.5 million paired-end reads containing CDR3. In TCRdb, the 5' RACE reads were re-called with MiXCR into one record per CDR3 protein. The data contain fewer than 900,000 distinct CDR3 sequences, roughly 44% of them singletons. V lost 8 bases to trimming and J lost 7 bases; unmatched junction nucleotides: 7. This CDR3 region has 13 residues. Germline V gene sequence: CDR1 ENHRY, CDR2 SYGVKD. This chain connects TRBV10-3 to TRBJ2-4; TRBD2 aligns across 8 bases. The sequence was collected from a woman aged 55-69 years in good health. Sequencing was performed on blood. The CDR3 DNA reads TGTGCCATCGCAGAGACTAGCGACAACATTCAGTACTTC. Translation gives CAIAETSDNIQYF.